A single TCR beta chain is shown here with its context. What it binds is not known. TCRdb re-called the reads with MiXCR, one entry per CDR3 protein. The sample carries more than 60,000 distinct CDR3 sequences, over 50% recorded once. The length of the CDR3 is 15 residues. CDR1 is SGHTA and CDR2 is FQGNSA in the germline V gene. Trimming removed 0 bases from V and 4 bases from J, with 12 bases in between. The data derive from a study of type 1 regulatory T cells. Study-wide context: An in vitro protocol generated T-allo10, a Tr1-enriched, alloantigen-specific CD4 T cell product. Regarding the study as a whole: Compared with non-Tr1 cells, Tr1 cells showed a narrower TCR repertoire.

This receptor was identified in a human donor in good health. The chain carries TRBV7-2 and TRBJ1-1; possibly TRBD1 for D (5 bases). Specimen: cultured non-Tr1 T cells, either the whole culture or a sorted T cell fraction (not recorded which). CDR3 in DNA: TGTGCCAGCAGCTTAGCATTGGCTCAGGGCACTGAAGCTTTCTTT. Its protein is CASSLALAQGTEAFF.